The 14 T cell receptor beta chains below come from one sample, sequenced in a study of cytomegalovirus exposure and HLA in healthy donors. The primer mix had 60 Vbeta and 13 Jbeta primers. Measured with immunoSEQ multiplex PCR; TCRdb has only the in-frame clones, and not every one. This table holds about 110,000 clones, roughly four fifths found once. The sequenced sample was PBMCs. The source is a man in his 60s in good health and CMV-seronegative.

V is TRBV7-2 and J is TRBJ2-2; tentative D call: TRBD2 (6 bases). CDR1 is SGHTA, CDR2 FQGNSA, per germline. V dropped 3 bases and J dropped 7 bases, with 12 bases sitting between them. The CDR3 covers 14 residues. The CDR3 DNA follows: TGTGCCAGCAGCTTTACTAGCACAGTCGGGGAGCTGTTTTTT. Protein: CASSFTSTVGELFF. Based on the CDR3 plus reference TRBV7-2 and TRBJ2-2, the full variable domain is GAGVSQSPSNKVTEKGKDVELRCDPISGHTALYWYRQSLGQGLEFLIYFQGNSAPDKSGLPSDRFSAERTGGSVSTLTIQRTQQEDSAVYLCASSFTSTVGELFFGEGSRLTVL.

The chain uses TRBV19 and TRBJ2-3; 10 nucleotides align to TRBD1. Germline-derived CDR1 and CDR2 are LNHDA and SQIVND (reference sequence). The CDR3 is made up of 14 amino acids. V gave up 7 bases and J gave up 3 bases; unmatched junction bases: 4. In DNA, the CDR3 is TGTGCCAGTATTGACAGGGGGCATACAGATACGCAGTATTTT. Protein sequence: CASIDRGHTDTQYF.

The chain combines TRBV25-1 with TRBJ1-1; possibly TRBD1 for D (5 bases). Germline V lookup: CDR1 MGHDK, CDR2 SYGVNS. The CDR3 length is 14 residues. V shed 3 bases and J shed 9 bases, with 17 bases lying between them. CDR3 sequence: CASSEYQGPGKAFF. CDR3 bases: TGTGCCAGCAGTGAGTATCAGGGTCCAGGCAAAGCTTTCTTT.

The chain joins TRBV13 to TRBJ1-4; D uncertain. The germline V gene has CDR1 PRHDT and CDR2 FYEKMQ (reference sequence). V gave up 4 bases and J gave up 5 bases, with 14 bases separating them. The CDR3 is made up of 15 amino acids. CDR3 in amino acids: CASSSSPGTNEKLFF. DNA for the CDR3: TGTGCCAGCAGCTCCTCCCCAGGTACCAATGAAAAACTGTTTTTT.

The V and J genes are TRBV5-1 and TRBJ2-5; 15 bases are shared with TRBD2. Trimming took 4 bases from V and 5 from J; bases not matched to a gene: 9. The CDR3 consists of 17 residues. Germline CDR1 reads SGHRS; CDR2 reads YFSETQ. As DNA, the CDR3 is TGCGCCAGCAGCACGGGACTAGCGGGGGGTGGATGGGAGACCCAGTACTTC. Encoded protein: CASSTGLAGGGWETQYF.

The V and J genes are TRBV29-1 and TRBJ2-2, with TRBD1 matching 9 bases. V shed 5 bases and J 0 bases; nucleotides not matched to a gene: 10. Per germline, CDR1 SQVTM and CDR2 ANQGSEA. The CDR3 is made up of 17 amino acids. CDR3 loop: CSVRGMRQGANTGELFF. CDR3 nucleotide sequence: TGCAGCGTTCGAGGTATGAGACAGGGGGCGAACACCGGGGAGCTGTTTTTT.

The rearrangement links TRBV18 to TRBJ2-3, with a weak D call TRBD1 (5 bases). The germline gives CDR1 KGHSH, CDR2 LQKENI. CDR3 length equals 15 residues. The V gene lost 5 bases and the J gene lost 2 bases, with 14 bases spanning the gap. The CDR3 reads CASSTGRALTDTQYF. The CDR3 region has the DNA TGTGCCAGCTCAACGGGCAGGGCCCTCACAGATACGCAGTATTTT.

The rearrangement links TRBV18 to TRBJ1-1, with 10 bases that match TRBD1. From germline, CDR1 is KGHSH and CDR2 LQKENI. V lost 3 bases, J lost 0 bases, and 4 bases stayed unmatched. This CDR3 comprises 16 residues. The CDR3 nucleotides are TGTGCCAGCTCACCCGGGACAGGGGCGTTGAACACTGAAGCTTTCTTT. This gives the protein CASSPGTGALNTEAFF.

The chain uses TRBV27 and TRBJ2-7; 9 bases agree with TRBD1. With V trimmed by 6 bases and J by 2 bases, 8 bases remained unmatched. Germline-derived CDR1 and CDR2 are MNHEY and SMNVEV (reference sequence). CDR3 size: 15 residues. The chain's CDR3 is CASSKGTGKTYEQYV. In DNA form, the CDR3 reads TGTGCCAGCAGCAAAGGGACAGGGAAAACCTACGAGCAGTACGTC.

The chain uses TRBV6-1 and TRBJ2-7; 9 bases fit TRBD1. Germline CDR1 MNHNS, CDR2 SASEGT. V shed 3 bases, J shed 7 bases, and the junction held 10 bases outside the gene matches. The CDR3 length is 15 residues. The CDR3 DNA is TGTGCCAGCAGTGACGGACAGGGGCCGGAGGGGGAGCAGTACGTC. Residues: CASSDGQGPEGEQYV.

The gene calls are TRBV5-1 and TRBJ1-2; TRBD1 is a possible D gene (5 bases). Germline values: CDR1 SGHRS, CDR2 YFSETQ. This CDR3 is built from 14 residues. Trimming took off 1 base at V and 6 bases at J, with 13 bases between the two ends. CDR3 nucleotide sequence: TGCGCCAGCAGCTTGACCCTTTCAGGGAATGGCTACACCTTC. It translates to CASSLTLSGNGYTF.

The V call is TRBV14, the J call TRBJ1-3; D is uncertain. CDR1 and CDR2 from the germline V gene are SGHDN and FVKESK. CDR3 length equals 10 residues. This chain's CDR3 is CPHSGNTIYF. Written as DNA, the CDR3 is TGTCCCCACTCTGGAAACACCATATATTTT.

The rearrangement uses TRBV25-1 and TRBJ2-1; D possibly corresponds to TRBD2 (6 bases). The CDR3 has 14 amino acids. Germline CDR1 is MGHDK and CDR2 is SYGVNS. Between the trimmed V and J ends, which lost 4 bases and 8 bases, there was a span of 15 bases. CDR3 loop: CASSGRSTSHEQFF. The DNA for the CDR3 is TGTGCCAGCAGTGGGCGATCAACTAGCCATGAGCAGTTCTTC.

This chain links TRBV6-1 with TRBJ1-1, with D possibly TRBD1 on 5 matching bases. V was pared by 6 bases and J by 7 bases, with 15 bases between. Germline-derived CDR1 and CDR2 are MNHNS and SASEGT. CDR3 length: 13 residues. The CDR3 region has the DNA TGTGCCAGCAGGGGGGGGGACCCGTTTGAAGCTTTCTTT. It specifies CASRGGDPFEAFF.